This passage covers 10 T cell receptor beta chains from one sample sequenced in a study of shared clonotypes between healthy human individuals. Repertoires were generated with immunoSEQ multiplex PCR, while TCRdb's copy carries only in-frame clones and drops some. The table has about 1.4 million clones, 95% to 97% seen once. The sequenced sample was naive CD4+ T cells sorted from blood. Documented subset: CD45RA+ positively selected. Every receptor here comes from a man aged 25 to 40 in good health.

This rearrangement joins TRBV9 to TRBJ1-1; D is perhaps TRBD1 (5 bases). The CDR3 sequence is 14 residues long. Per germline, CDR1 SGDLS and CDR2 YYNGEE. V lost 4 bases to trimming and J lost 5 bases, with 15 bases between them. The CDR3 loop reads CASSLDEGRTEAFF. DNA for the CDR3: TGTGCCAGCAGCTTGGACGAGGGGCGGACTGAAGCTTTCTTT.

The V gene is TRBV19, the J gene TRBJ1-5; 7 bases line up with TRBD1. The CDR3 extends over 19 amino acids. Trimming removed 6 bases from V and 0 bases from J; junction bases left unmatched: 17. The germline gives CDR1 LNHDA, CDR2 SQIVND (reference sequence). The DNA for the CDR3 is TGTGCCAGTAGCCAAAGACCGGGACAGCGCTATTATAGCAATCAGCCCCAGCATTTT. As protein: CASSQRPGQRYYSNQPQHF. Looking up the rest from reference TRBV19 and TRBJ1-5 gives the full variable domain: DGGITQSPKYLFRKEGQNVTLSCEQNLNHDAMYWYRQDPGQGLRLIYYSQIVNDFQKGDIAEGYSVSREKKESFPLTVTSAQKNPTAFYLCASSQRPGQRYYSNQPQHFGDGTRLSIL.

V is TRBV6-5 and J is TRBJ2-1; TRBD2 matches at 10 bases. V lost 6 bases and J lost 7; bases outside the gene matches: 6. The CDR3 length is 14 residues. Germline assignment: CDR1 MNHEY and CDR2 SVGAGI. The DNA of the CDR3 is TGTGCCAGCAGAGCCGGACTAGCGGAAAATGAGCAGTTCTTC. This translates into CASRAGLAENEQFF.

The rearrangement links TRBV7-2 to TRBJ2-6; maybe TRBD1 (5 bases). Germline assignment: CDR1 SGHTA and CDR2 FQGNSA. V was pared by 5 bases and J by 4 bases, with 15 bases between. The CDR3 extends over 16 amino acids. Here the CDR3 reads CASSHSTYRGANVLTF. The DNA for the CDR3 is TGTGCCAGCAGCCACTCGACCTACAGGGGGGCCAACGTCCTGACTTTC.

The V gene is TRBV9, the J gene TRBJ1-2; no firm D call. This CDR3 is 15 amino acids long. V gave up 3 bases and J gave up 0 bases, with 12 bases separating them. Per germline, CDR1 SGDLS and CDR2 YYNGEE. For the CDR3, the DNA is TGTGCCAGCAGCGGCGGACGGCTAGCTAACTATGGCTACACCTTC. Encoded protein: CASSGGRLANYGYTF. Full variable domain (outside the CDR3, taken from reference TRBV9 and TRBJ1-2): DSGVTQTPKHLITATGQRVTLRCSPRSGDLSVYWYQQSLDQGLQFLIQYYNGEERAKGNILERFSAQQFPDLHSELNLSSLELGDSALYFCASSGGRLANYGYTFGSGTRLTVV.

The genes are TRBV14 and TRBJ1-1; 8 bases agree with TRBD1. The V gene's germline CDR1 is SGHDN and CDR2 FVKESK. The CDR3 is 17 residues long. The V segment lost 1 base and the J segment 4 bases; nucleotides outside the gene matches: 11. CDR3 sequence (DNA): TGTGCCAGCAGCCAAGCAAGGCAGGGGGCGCGTGGCACTGAAGCTTTCTTT. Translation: CASSQARQGARGTEAFF.

This CDR3 is CASSLRTSGSDNEQFF. DNA for the CDR3: TGTGCCAGCTCACTCCGGACTAGCGGGAGCGACAATGAGCAGTTCTTC. The chain has TRBV18 and TRBJ2-1, with 13 positions matching TRBD2. Germline V gene lookup returns CDR1 KGHSH and CDR2 LQKENI. The CDR3 is made up of 16 amino acids. V trimming: 4 bases; J trimming: 5 bases; junction bases outside the gene matches: 5.

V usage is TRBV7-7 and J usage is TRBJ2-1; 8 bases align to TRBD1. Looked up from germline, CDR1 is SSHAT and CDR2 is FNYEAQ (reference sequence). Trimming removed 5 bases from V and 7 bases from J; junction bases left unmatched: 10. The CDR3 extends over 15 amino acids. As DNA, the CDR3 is TGTGCCAGCAGCCGTGGACAGGGAAGGGATAATGAGCAGTTCTTC. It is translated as CASSRGQGRDNEQFF.

The CDR3 region is CASGPSEQYF. Here the CDR3 DNA reads TGTGCCAGCGGGCCATCCGAGCAGTACTTC. The chain uses TRBV7-9 and TRBJ2-7, with D uncertain. Germline loops: CDR1 SEHNR, CDR2 FQNEAQ (reference sequence). V lost 8 bases and J 6 bases, leaving 8 bases between the germline ends. The CDR3 is 10 residues long.

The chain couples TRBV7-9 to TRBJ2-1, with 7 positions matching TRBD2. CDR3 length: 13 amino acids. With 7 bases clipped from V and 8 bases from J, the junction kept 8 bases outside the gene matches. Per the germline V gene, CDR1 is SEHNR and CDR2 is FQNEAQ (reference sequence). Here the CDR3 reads CASIQRDFDEQFF. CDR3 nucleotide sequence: TGTGCCAGCATCCAGCGGGACTTTGATGAGCAGTTCTTC.